The 29 T cell receptor beta chains below come from one sample, sequenced in a study of PD-1 blockade in classical Hodgkin lymphoma. Time point noted: newly diagnosed, previously untreated cHL patient sample. Magnetic negative selection of thawed PBMCs was the method by which CD4+ T cells were purified. The assay was immunoSEQ multiplex PCR, and TCRdb's table has in-frame clones only and misses some. This table holds about 35,000 clones, roughly 91% found once. Sequenced: CD4+ T cells from blood. Receptors were obtained from a human donor with classical Hodgkin lymphoma.

This clone was picked up one time. The genes are TRBV6-5 and TRBJ2-1; D ambiguous. The germline V and J ends were trimmed by 3 bases and 8 bases, with 5 bases remaining between them. This CDR3 spans 11 amino acids. The V gene's germline CDR1 is MNHEY and CDR2 SVGAGI. This CDR3 reads CASSYRDEQFF. CDR3 DNA: TGTGCCAGCAGTTATCGAGATGAGCAGTTCTTC.

The chain recombines TRBV19 with TRBJ1-2; 8 bases align to TRBD1. V trimming: 7 bases; J trimming: 7 bases; junction bases outside the gene matches: 8. The CDR3 consists of 13 residues. Germline V gene lookup returns CDR1 LNHDA and CDR2 SQIVND (reference sequence). This chain's CDR3 is CASTPDRGIGYTF. The CDR3 nucleotides are TGTGCCAGTACTCCAGACAGGGGAATTGGCTACACCTTC.

The chain uses TRBV9 and TRBJ2-3, with 11 bases matching TRBD2. Per the germline V gene, CDR1 is SGDLS and CDR2 is YYNGEE. J gave up 0 bases and V 2 bases, and 2 bases lay outside the gene matches. The CDR3 is 16 amino acids. The CDR3 sequence is CASSVTSGASTDTQYF. The CDR3 coding sequence is TGTGCCAGCAGCGTGACTAGCGGGGCTAGCACAGATACGCAGTATTTT.

The chain links TRBV11-2 to TRBJ1-3; TRBD1 aligns across 12 bases. Germline-derived CDR1 and CDR2 are SGHAT and FQNNGV. This CDR3 has 17 residues. J gave up 1 base and V 2 bases, and 3 bases lay outside the gene matches. CDR3 sequence: CASSLWGQGASGNTIYF. The CDR3 region has the DNA TGTGCCAGCAGCTTATGGGGACAGGGGGCTTCTGGAAACACCATATATTTT.

The chain uses TRBV7-6 and TRBJ2-7; tentatively, D is TRBD1 or TRBD2 (5 bases each). The CDR3 covers 13 residues. The germline CDR1 and CDR2 sequences are SGHVS and FNYEAQ. Trimming shortened V by 4 bases and J by 3 bases, and 10 bases separated the two germline ends. The CDR3 is CASSSRGSYEQYF. The CDR3, as DNA: TGTGCCAGCAGCTCGAGGGGCAGCTACGAGCAGTACTTC.

The rearrangement joins TRBV28 to TRBJ1-2; 7 positions match TRBD1. CDR3 length equals 15 residues. Germline CDR1 is MDHEN and CDR2 is SYDVKM. J was trimmed by 6 bases and V by 5 bases; bases with no gene match: 12. The CDR3 sequence is CASSPPPGTANGYTF. The CDR3 region has the DNA TGTGCCAGCAGTCCCCCACCCGGGACAGCTAATGGCTACACCTTC.

This chain connects TRBV5-6 to TRBJ2-5; possibly TRBD2 for D (7 bases). V lost 6 bases, J lost 6 bases, and 21 bases lay in between. CDR1 and CDR2 from the germline V gene are SGHDT and YYEEEE. This CDR3 contains 15 residues. CDR3: CASTLGGGSVKTQYF. CDR3 nucleotides: TGTGCCAGCACCCTCGGGGGCGGGAGTGTGAAGACCCAGTACTTC.

The V gene is TRBV7-7, the J gene TRBJ2-2; D possibly corresponds to TRBD2 (6 bases). The CDR3 is 16 amino acids. CDR1 is SSHAT and CDR2 is FNYEAQ in the germline V gene (reference sequence). Trimming cost V 5 bases and J 4 bases, with 17 bases left between them. CDR3 DNA sequence: TGTGCCAGCAGCCCAGGACGGACTATAATCACCGGGGAGCTGTTTTTT. Protein product: CASSPGRTIITGELFF.

V is TRBV2 and J is TRBJ1-3; D possibly corresponds to TRBD1 (5 bases). This CDR3 has 16 residues. V lost 4 bases, J lost 2 bases, and 15 bases lay in between. CDR1 is SNHLY, CDR2 FYNNEI, per germline. The CDR3 loop reads CASSGLGGGAGNTIYF. The DNA of the CDR3 is TGTGCCAGCAGTGGCCTGGGCGGGGGGGCTGGAAACACCATATATTTT.

V is TRBV5-1 and J is TRBJ2-1, with D perhaps being TRBD1 or TRBD2 (5 bases each). CDR1 is SGHRS, CDR2 YFSETQ, per germline. This CDR3 comprises 16 residues. V gave up 3 bases and J gave up 2 bases, with 15 bases separating them. The CDR3 DNA reads as TGCGCCAGCAGCTGGCCGCCGGGGCCTACCTACAATGAGCAGTTCTTC. Protein: CASSWPPGPTYNEQFF.

In DNA form, the CDR3 reads TGTGCCAGCAGTTTCCGTTTAAATCTTGTCGGGCCCTCCTACGAGCAGTACTTC. Its translation is CASSFRLNLVGPSYEQYF. This chain connects TRBV27 to TRBJ2-7; D ambiguous. Germline V gene data show CDR1 as MNHEY and CDR2 as SMNVEV (reference sequence). Trimming stripped 3 bases from V and 0 bases from J, with 21 bases between. The length of the CDR3 is 18 residues.

This clone was recorded only once. This chain links TRBV6-6 with TRBJ2-2; the D call may be TRBD1 or TRBD2 (5 bases each). Trimming removed 6 bases from V and 4 bases from J, with 15 bases in between. CDR3 length equals 15 residues. Germline loops: CDR1 MNHNY, CDR2 SVGAGI (reference sequence). This CDR3 reads CASSPQGTTTGELFF. CDR3 nucleotides: TGTGCCAGCAGCCCCCAAGGGACGACCACCGGGGAGCTGTTTTTT.

The V gene is TRBV7-9, the J gene TRBJ2-2; a weak D match, TRBD2 (5 bases). From germline, CDR1 is SEHNR and CDR2 FQNEAQ (reference sequence). V was pared by 2 bases and J by 3 bases, with 10 bases between. The CDR3 length is 15 residues. In nucleotides, the CDR3 is TGTGCCAGCAGCTTATGGGGTAGCGACACCGGGGAGCTGTTTTTT. It is translated as CASSLWGSDTGELFF.

This clone showed up just once. This CDR3 is CASSLDTGNGNTIYF. The CDR3 DNA sequence: TGCGCCAGCAGCTTGGATACAGGGAATGGAAACACCATATATTTT. The chain joins TRBV5-1 to TRBJ1-3; D possibly corresponds to TRBD1 (6 bases). This CDR3 is built from 15 residues. Germline CDR1 reads SGHRS; CDR2 reads YFSETQ. V was shortened by 0 bases and J by 3 bases, with 10 bases between the two germline ends.

The chain couples TRBV30 to TRBJ2-7, with D perhaps TRBD1 or TRBD2 (5 bases each). This CDR3 comprises 14 residues. The V end lost 4 bases, the J end lost 4 bases, and 17 bases lay between the germline ends. In germline, CDR1 is GTSNPN, CDR2 SVGIG (reference sequence). This CDR3 is CAWKTGPGGYEQYF. The CDR3 bases are TGTGCCTGGAAGACCGGGCCTGGGGGTTACGAGCAGTACTTC.

This chain uses TRBV5-4 with TRBJ2-1; 7 bases fit TRBD1. V shed 5 bases and J 0 bases; nucleotides not matched to a gene: 8. Germline CDR1 SGHNT, CDR2 YYREEE (reference sequence). The CDR3 consists of 16 residues. In nucleotides, the CDR3 is TGTGCCAGCAGTATCCCCGGGACAGTCTCCTACAATGAGCAGTTCTTC. Amino acid sequence: CASSIPGTVSYNEQFF.

The chain carries TRBV6-5 and TRBJ2-5; 11 bases are a match to TRBD2. J was trimmed by 4 bases and V by 6 bases; bases with no gene match: 7. CDR1 is MNHEY and CDR2 is SVGAGI in the germline V gene. CDR3 length: 15 amino acids. The chain's CDR3 is CASSRLAGSGETQYF. Written as DNA, the CDR3 is TGTGCCAGCAGCAGACTAGCGGGATCGGGAGAGACCCAGTACTTC.

The chain uses TRBV30 and TRBJ2-2; 8 bases match TRBD1. CDR3 length: 16 residues. J gave up 5 bases and V 2 bases, and 10 bases lay outside the gene matches. Germline V gene data show CDR1 as GTSNPN and CDR2 as SVGIG (reference sequence). The CDR3 here is CAWSMLDRGSTGELFF. DNA of the CDR3: TGTGCCTGGAGTATGCTAGACAGGGGATCGACCGGGGAGCTGTTTTTT.

The chain is built from TRBV19 and TRBJ2-4; D gene uncertain. In germline, CDR1 is LNHDA, CDR2 SQIVND (reference sequence). The V end was cut by 4 bases, the J end by 1 base, with 8 bases between. CDR3 length equals 14 residues. In DNA form, the CDR3 reads TGTGCCAGTAGTAAGGGTATGGCCAAAAACATTCAGTACTTC. Residues: CASSKGMAKNIQYF. The whole variable domain, filled in from reference TRBV19 and TRBJ2-4, reads DGGITQSPKYLFRKEGQNVTLSCEQNLNHDAMYWYRQDPGQGLRLIYYSQIVNDFQKGDIAEGYSVSREKKESFPLTVTSAQKNPTAFYLCASSKGMAKNIQYFGAGTRLSVL.

The rearrangement joins TRBV28 to TRBJ2-2; 11 positions agree with TRBD2. Trimming removed 5 bases from V and 6 bases from J; junction bases left unmatched: 11. In germline, CDR1 is MDHEN, CDR2 SYDVKM. The CDR3 is 17 residues long. The chain's CDR3 is CASSTSLAGAFAGELFF. The CDR3 DNA sequence: TGTGCCAGCAGTACCTCACTAGCGGGAGCTTTCGCCGGGGAGCTGTTTTTT.

The chain carries TRBV6-6 and TRBJ1-4; TRBD1 agrees at 8 bases. V lost 5 bases and J lost 12; bases outside the gene matches: 8. The CDR3 covers 13 residues. Germline V gene sequence: CDR1 MNHNY, CDR2 SVGAGI (reference sequence). CDR3 protein: CASSSRGPEELFF. CDR3 sequence (DNA): TGTGCCAGCAGTAGCAGGGGGCCAGAGGAACTGTTTTTT.

The chain links TRBV5-6 to TRBJ1-5, with D hard to call. CDR1 is SGHDT, CDR2 YYEEEE, per germline. The CDR3 consists of 13 residues. V shed 1 base and J shed 1 base, with 3 bases lying between them. In DNA, the CDR3 is TGTGCCAGCAGCTTGCGCAGCAATCAGCCCCAGCATTTT. Protein: CASSLRSNQPQHF.

The chain employs TRBV7-9 and TRBJ2-2, with TRBD1 matching over 8 bases. The CDR3 has 16 residues. J lost 5 bases, V lost 5 bases, and 10 bases had no gene match. The germline V gene has CDR1 SEHNR and CDR2 FQNEAQ (reference sequence). CDR3 DNA sequence: TGTGCCAGCAGCAAAAGAGGACAGGGCGGGACCGGGGAGCTGTTTTTT. Translating it yields CASSKRGQGGTGELFF. Supplemented by reference TRBV7-9 and TRBJ2-2, the full variable domain reads DTGVSQNPRHKITKRGQNVTFRCDPISEHNRLYWYRQTLGQGPEFLTYFQNEAQLEKSRLLSDRFSAERPKGSFSTLEIQRTEQGDSAMYLCASSKRGQGGTGELFFGEGSRLTVL.

V and J are TRBV5-1 and TRBJ2-3; 8 bases are a match to TRBD2. The germline gives CDR1 SGHRS, CDR2 YFSETQ. J was trimmed by 5 bases and V by 4 bases; bases with no gene match: 15. This CDR3 is 17 amino acids long. The CDR3 region has the DNA TGCGCCAGCAGCAAGGTAGTTGTGGCGGGAGGTGAAGATACGCAGTATTTT. It encodes CASSKVVVAGGEDTQYF.

The V call is TRBV6-5, the J call TRBJ1-5, with unresolved D. The CDR3 consists of 12 residues. Germline V gene data show CDR1 as MNHEY and CDR2 as SVGAGI. Trimming stripped 8 bases from V and 3 bases from J, with 8 bases between. The CDR3 bases are TGTGCCAGCGGCGAGTACAATCAGCCCCAGCATTTT. Translated: CASGEYNQPQHF.

This chain uses TRBV6-6 with TRBJ1-2; no reliable D call. Trimming stripped 5 bases from V and 1 base from J, with 8 bases between. This CDR3 is 13 amino acids long. CDR1 is MNHNY, CDR2 SVGAGI, per germline (reference sequence). DNA for the CDR3: TGTGCCAGCAGTCAGGTCTATAACTATGGCTACACCTTC. Translating gives CASSQVYNYGYTF.

The V call is TRBV18, the J call TRBJ2-2; a weak D match, TRBD1 (5 bases). Deletions cut 1 base from V and 0 bases from J, with 6 bases between. This CDR3 comprises 15 residues. CDR1 is KGHSH and CDR2 is LQKENI in the germline V gene. The CDR3 reads CASSPQGTNTGELFF. The CDR3 DNA sequence: TGTGCCAGCTCACCACAGGGGACGAACACCGGGGAGCTGTTTTTT. Variable domain in full (rest from reference TRBV18 and TRBJ2-2): NAGVMQNPRHLVRRRGQEARLRCSPMKGHSHVYWYRQLPEEGLKFMVYLQKENIIDESGMPKERFSAEFPKEGPSILRIQQVVRGDSAAYFCASSPQGTNTGELFFGEGSRLTVL.

This clone was seen only once. CDR3 residues: CASSLQGQEVAFF. CDR3 nucleotides: TGCGCCAGCAGCCTACAGGGGCAGGAGGTAGCTTTCTTT. This chain joins TRBV5-1 and TRBJ1-1; 7 bases are shared with TRBD1. Germline V gene data show CDR1 as SGHRS and CDR2 as YFSETQ. V lost 4 bases and J lost 10; bases outside the gene matches: 10. This CDR3 contains 13 residues. The entire variable domain, with the rest obtained from reference TRBV5-1 and TRBJ1-1, is as follows: KAGVTQTPRYLIKTRGQQVTLSCSPISGHRSVSWYQQTPGQGLQFLFEYFSETQRNKGNFPGRFSGRQFSNSRSEMNVSTLELGDSALYLCASSLQGQEVAFFGQGTRLTVV.

The gene calls are TRBV6-5 and TRBJ2-7; TRBD2 aligns across 9 bases. The germline V gene has CDR1 MNHEY and CDR2 SVGAGI. This CDR3 region has 15 residues. With 6 bases clipped from V and 4 bases from J, the junction kept 10 bases outside the gene matches. This chain's CDR3 is CASRYTTSGVYEQYF. CDR3 coding DNA: TGTGCCAGCAGATATACGACTAGCGGAGTATACGAGCAGTACTTC.